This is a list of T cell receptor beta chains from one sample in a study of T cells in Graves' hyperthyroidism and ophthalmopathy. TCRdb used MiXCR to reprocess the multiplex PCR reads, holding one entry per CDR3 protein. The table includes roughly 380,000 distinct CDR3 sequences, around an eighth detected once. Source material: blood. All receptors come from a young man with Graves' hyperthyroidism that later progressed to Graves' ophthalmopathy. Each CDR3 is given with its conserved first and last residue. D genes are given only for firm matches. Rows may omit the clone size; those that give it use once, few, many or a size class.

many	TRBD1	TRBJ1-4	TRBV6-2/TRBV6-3	TGTGCCAGCAGCCGGGACAGTGCAACTAATGAAAAACTGTTTTTT	CASSRDSATNEKLFF
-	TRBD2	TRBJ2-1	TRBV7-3	TGTGCCAGCAGCCCCCTAGCGGGGGGCATGAATGAGCAGTTCTTC	CASSPLAGGMNEQFF
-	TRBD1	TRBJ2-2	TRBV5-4	TGTGCCAGCAGCCTGGGACAGGGGGCCGGGGAGCTGTTTTTT	CASSLGQGAGELFF
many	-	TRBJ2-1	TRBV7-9	TGTGCCAGCAGCTTTTGGGGGAATGAGCAGTTCTTC	CASSFWGNEQFF
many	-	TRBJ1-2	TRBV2	TGTGCCAGCCACTGGCTTAACTATGGCTACACCTTC	CASHWLNYGYTF
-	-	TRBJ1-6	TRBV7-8	TGTGCCAGCAGCCCCCTCGGACAGTGGTCCTATAATTCACCCCTCCACTTT	CASSPLGQWSYNSPLHF
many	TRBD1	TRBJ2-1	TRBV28	TGTGCCAGCAGTCCGGGACAGCGGCACAATGAGCAGTTCTTC	CASSPGQRHNEQFF
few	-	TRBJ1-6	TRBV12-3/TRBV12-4	TGTGCCAGCAGCAGTCATTCGGGCCGTTCCTCCTATAATTCACCCCTCCACTTT	CASSSHSGRSSYNSPLHF
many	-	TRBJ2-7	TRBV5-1	TGCGCCAGCAGCTCGGCAGTTTCCCACGAGCAGTACTTC	CASSSAVSHEQYF
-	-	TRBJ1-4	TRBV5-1	TGCGCCAGCAGCACCCAGGGTAATGAAAAACTGTTTTTT	CASSTQGNEKLFF
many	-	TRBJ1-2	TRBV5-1	TGCGCCAGCAGCCTCCGGACACACAACTATGGCTACACCTTC	CASSLRTHNYGYTF
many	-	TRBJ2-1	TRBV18	TGTGCCAGCTCACCACCCACCCGGACAGTGGCGCAGTTCTTC	CASSPPTRTVAQFF
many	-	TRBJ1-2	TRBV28	TGTGCCAGCAGACCCTCGGAGTATGGCTACACCTTC	CASRPSEYGYTF
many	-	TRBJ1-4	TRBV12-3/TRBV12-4	TGTGCCAGCAACTTAGGGGGGACAACTAATGAAAAACTGTTTTTT	CASNLGGTTNEKLFF
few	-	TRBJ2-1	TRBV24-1	TGTGCCACCAGTGATTATGGAACGTACAATGAGCAGTTCTTC	CATSDYGTYNEQFF
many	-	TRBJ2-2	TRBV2	TGTGCCAGCAGTGAAGCCGTAGAACACCAGGGACTGTTTTTT	CASSEAVEHQGLFF
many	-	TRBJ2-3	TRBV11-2	TGTGCCAGCAGCTTACAGGCTGATACGCAGTATTTT	CASSLQADTQYF
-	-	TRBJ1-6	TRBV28	TGTGCCAGCAGTCGCATCAGGGAATCACCCCTCCACTTT	CASSRIRESPLHF
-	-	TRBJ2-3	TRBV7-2	TGTGCCAGCAGCTTAGCTCGGAACTTCAGGTCGGATACGCAGTATTTT	CASSLARNFRSDTQYF
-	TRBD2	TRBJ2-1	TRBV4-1	TGCGCCAGCAGGGGACTAGCCCCCAATGAGCAGTTCTTC	CASRGLAPNEQFF
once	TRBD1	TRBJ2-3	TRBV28	TGTGCCAGCAGTATCTTTAACAGGGGGCGAGGGTATTTT	CASSIFNRGRGYF
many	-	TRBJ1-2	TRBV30	TGTGCCTGGAGCCTCCAGGGGAACTATGGCTACACCTTC	CAWSLQGNYGYTF
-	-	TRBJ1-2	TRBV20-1	TGCAGTGCTAGAGATTCAGGGAGCTATGGCTACACCTTC	CSARDSGSYGYTF
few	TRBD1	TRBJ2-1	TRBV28	TGTGCCAGCATCGGGGACAGGGTGGATGAGCAGTTCTTC	CASIGDRVDEQFF
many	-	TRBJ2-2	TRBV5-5	TGTGCCAGCAGCTTGCCAGTCTCTCCCGGGGAGCTGTTTTTT	CASSLPVSPGELFF
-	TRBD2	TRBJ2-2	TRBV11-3	TGTGCCAGCTCCTCGGGGGGGGCCGGGGAGCTGTTTTTT	CASSSGGAGELFF
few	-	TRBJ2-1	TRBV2	TGTGCCAGCAGGCTATCAGGGATCGCCTACAATGAGCAGTTCTTC	CASRLSGIAYNEQFF
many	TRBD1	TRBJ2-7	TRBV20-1	TGCAGTGCTAGAGCTGGGGGAGGGACAGGGATGTACGAGCAGTACTTC	CSARAGGGTGMYEQYF
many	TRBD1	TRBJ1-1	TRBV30	TGTGCCTGGAAGGACAGGTCCTTCTCTAACACTGAAGCTTTCTTT	CAWKDRSFSNTEAFF
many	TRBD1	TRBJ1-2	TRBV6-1	TGTGCCAGCAGTCGGGACAGGGGGGGATATGGCTACACCTTC	CASSRDRGGYGYTF
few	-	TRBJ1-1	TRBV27	TGTGCCAGCAGTTTAAATTGGGGGGCAGACACTGAAGCTTTCTTT	CASSLNWGADTEAFF
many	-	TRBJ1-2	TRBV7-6	TGTGCCAGCAGCTCTTCAGGTTGGGGTGGCTATGGCTACACCTTC	CASSSSGWGGYGYTF
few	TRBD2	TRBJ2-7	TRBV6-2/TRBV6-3	TGTGCCAGCAGTAGAAGATGGGCCGGGGGGGGCTACGAGCAGTACTTC	CASSRRWAGGGYEQYF
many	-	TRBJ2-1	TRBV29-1	TGCAGCGTTGACCGGAGCTACAATGAGCAGTTCTTC	CSVDRSYNEQFF
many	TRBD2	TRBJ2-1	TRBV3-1	TGTGCCAGCAGCCAAGTAGCTAGCGGGTTTGAGCAGTTCTTC	CASSQVASGFEQFF
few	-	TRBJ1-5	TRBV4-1	TGCGCCAGCAGCCAAGATGGGCAGGGGCCTTATAGCAATCAGCCCCAGCATTTT	CASSQDGQGPYSNQPQHF
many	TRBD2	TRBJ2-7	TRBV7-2	TGTGCCAGCAGCTGGATGGGACTAGCTGTCGAGCAGTACTTC	CASSWMGLAVEQYF
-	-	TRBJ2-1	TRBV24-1	TGTGCCACCAGGGACAACCACAATGAGCAGTTCTTC	CATRDNHNEQFF
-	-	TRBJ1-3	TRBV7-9	TGTGCCAGCAGCCCACCGCCGGAACAGGCAGACTCTGGAAACACCATATATTTT	CASSPPPEQADSGNTIYF
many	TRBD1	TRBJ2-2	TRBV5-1	TGCGCCAGCAGCCCGGCGGGACAGGGCGGTACCGGGGAGCTGTTTTTT	CASSPAGQGGTGELFF
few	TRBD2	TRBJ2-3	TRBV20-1	TGCAGTGCTAGAGTCTCGGGGGGAGGGGATACGCAGTATTTT	CSARVSGGGDTQYF
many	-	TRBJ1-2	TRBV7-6	TGTGCCAGCAGCTTAGGGGGTTTGATGATTGGTGGCTACACCTTC	CASSLGGLMIGGYTF
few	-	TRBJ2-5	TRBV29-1	TGCAGCGTTGAAGTCAGGCGGTGGCAAGAGACCCAGTACTTC	CSVEVRRWQETQYF
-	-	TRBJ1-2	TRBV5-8	TGTGCCAGCAGCCCGGACAGTTCGAATGGCTACACCTTC	CASSPDSSNGYTF
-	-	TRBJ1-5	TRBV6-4	TGTGCCAGCAGTGAGCAGAGGGGACAGCCCCAGCATTTT	CASSEQRGQPQHF
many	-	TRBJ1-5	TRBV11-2	TGTGCCAGCAGCTCTACAACAGGGATAAATCAGCCCCAGCATTTT	CASSSTTGINQPQHF
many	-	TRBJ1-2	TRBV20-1	TGCAGTGCTAGGGCCAGGGTGAGAGGTGGCTACACCTTC	CSARARVRGGYTF
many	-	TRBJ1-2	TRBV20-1	TGCAGTGCTAGAGAAGCCACGGGGGGGTTCTATGGCTACACCTTC	CSAREATGGFYGYTF
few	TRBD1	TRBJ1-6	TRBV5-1	TGCGCCAGCAGCACAGGACAGGGGGGACCCCTCCACTTT	CASSTGQGGPLHF
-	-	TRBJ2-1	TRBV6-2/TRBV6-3	TGTGCCAGCACCTACGCGGGCTCCTACAATGAGCAGTTCTTC	CASTYAGSYNEQFF
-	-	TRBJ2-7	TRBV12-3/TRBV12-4	TGTGCCAGCAGGTGGGGCTGGGCAGAGGAGCAGTACTTC	CASRWGWAEEQYF
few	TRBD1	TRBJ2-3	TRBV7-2	TGTGCCAGCAGCATCGACAGGGCTGCTAGCACAGATACGCAGTATTTT	CASSIDRAASTDTQYF
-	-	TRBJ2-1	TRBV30	TGTGCCTGGAGTTTTCCACTCGATGAGCAGTTCTTC	CAWSFPLDEQFF
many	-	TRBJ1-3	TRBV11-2	TGTGCCAGCAGCCCAATGGTCACGAGCCCTGGAAACACCATATATTTT	CASSPMVTSPGNTIYF